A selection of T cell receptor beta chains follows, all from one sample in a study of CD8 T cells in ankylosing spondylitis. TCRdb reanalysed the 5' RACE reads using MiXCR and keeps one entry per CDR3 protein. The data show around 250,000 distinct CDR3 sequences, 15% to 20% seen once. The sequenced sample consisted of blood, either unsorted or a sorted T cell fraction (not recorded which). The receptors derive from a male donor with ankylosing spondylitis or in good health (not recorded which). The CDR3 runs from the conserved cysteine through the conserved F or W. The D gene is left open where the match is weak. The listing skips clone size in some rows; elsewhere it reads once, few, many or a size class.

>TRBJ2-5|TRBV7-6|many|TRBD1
CASSPGTGDQETQYF
TGTGCCAGCAGCCCCGGGACAGGGGACCAAGAGACCCAGTACTTC
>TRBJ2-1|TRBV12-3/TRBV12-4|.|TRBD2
CASSLRDYHNEQFF
TGTGCCAGCAGTCTACGGGACTACCACAATGAGCAGTTCTTC
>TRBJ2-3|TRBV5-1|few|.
CASSLDSGLGDTQYF
TGCGCCAGCAGCTTGGATTCCGGGTTAGGAGATACGCAGTATTTT
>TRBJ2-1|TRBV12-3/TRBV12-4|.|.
CASTARASYNEQFF
TGTGCCAGCACCGCGAGGGCCTCCTACAATGAGCAGTTCTTC
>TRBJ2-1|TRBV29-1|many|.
CSVGYVDEQFF
TGCAGCGTTGGATACGTCGATGAGCAGTTCTTC
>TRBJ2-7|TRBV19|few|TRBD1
CASRGPGQGAVYEQYF
TGTGCCAGTAGAGGACCGGGACAGGGGGCGGTCTACGAGCAGTACTTC
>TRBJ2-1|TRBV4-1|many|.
CASENIIGVGNEQFF
TGCGCCAGCGAGAATATCATAGGGGTGGGCAATGAGCAGTTCTTC
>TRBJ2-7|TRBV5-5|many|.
CASSLATKGSYEQYF
TGTGCCAGCAGCTTGGCGACTAAGGGTTCCTACGAGCAGTACTTC
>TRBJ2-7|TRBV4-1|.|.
CASSQDQDEQYF
TGCGCCAGCAGCCAAGATCAGGACGAGCAGTACTTC
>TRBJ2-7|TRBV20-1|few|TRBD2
CSAQTSGSSYEQYF
TGCAGTGCACAGACTAGCGGGAGCTCCTACGAGCAGTACTTC
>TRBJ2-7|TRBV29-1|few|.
CSVTASDYEEQYF
TGCAGCGTAACAGCGTCTGACTACGAGGAGCAGTACTTC
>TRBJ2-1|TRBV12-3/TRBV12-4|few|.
CASSWDHEQFF
TGTGCCAGCAGTTGGGACCATGAGCAGTTCTTC
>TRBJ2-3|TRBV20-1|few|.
CSARPYSGTDTQYF
TGCAGTGCTAGACCCTACAGCGGTACAGATACGCAGTATTTT
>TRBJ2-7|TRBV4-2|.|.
CASSHAGLSYEQYF
TGTGCCAGCAGCCATGCCGGATTATCCTACGAGCAGTACTTC
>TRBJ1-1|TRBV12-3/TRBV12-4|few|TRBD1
CASGTGNTEAFF
TGTGCCAGCGGGACAGGGAACACTGAAGCTTTCTTT
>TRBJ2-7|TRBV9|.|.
CASSGGDSMNSEQYF
TGTGCCAGCAGCGGGGGGGACAGCATGAATTCCGAGCAGTACTTC
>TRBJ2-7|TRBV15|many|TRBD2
CATSRDTGGASYEQYF
TGTGCCACCAGCAGAGATACGGGAGGAGCGTCCTACGAGCAGTACTTC
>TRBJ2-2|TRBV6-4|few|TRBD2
CASSDAPGLATGELFF
TGTGCCAGCAGTGACGCCCCGGGACTAGCTACCGGGGAGCTGTTTTTT
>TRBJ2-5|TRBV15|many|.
CATSRDPYLRDNQETQYF
TGTGCCACCAGCAGAGATCCTTATTTGCGGGACAACCAAGAGACCCAGTACTTC
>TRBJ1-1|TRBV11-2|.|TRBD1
CASSFDRGEAFF
TGTGCCAGCAGCTTCGACAGGGGTGAAGCTTTCTTT
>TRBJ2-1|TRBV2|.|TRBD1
CVQGGSYNEQFF
TGTGTACAGGGGGGCTCCTACAATGAGCAGTTCTTC
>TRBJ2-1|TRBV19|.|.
CASSMGSAGAGDYNEQFF
TGTGCCAGTAGTATGGGTTCAGCAGGGGCCGGAGATTACAATGAGCAGTTCTTC
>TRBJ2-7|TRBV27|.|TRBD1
CASSQTGGSYEQYF
TGTGCCAGCAGTCAAACAGGGGGCTCGTACGAGCAGTACTTC
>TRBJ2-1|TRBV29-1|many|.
CSAENPPGGSYNEQFF
TGCAGCGCCGAAAATCCCCCTGGTGGATCCTACAATGAGCAGTTCTTC
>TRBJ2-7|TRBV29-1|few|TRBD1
CSVEGDRGNLGGEQYF
TGCAGCGTTGAGGGAGACAGGGGGAATCTAGGTGGCGAGCAGTACTTC
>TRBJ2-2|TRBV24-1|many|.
CATSGAGDTGELFF
TGTGCCACCAGTGGAGCGGGCGACACCGGGGAGCTGTTTTTT
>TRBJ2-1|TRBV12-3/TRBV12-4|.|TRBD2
CTSTDPGLAVFREQFF
TGTACCAGCACCGACCCGGGACTAGCGGTCTTTCGGGAGCAGTTCTTC
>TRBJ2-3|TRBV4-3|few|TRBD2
CASSLSSGRGFPLTDTQYF
TGCGCCAGCAGCCTCTCTAGCGGGAGGGGGTTTCCGCTCACAGATACGCAGTATTTT
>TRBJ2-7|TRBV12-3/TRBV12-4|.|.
CASSIQEAYEQYF
TGTGCCAGCAGTATACAGGAGGCCTACGAGCAGTACTTC
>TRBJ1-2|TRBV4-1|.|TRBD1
CASSQTGTGGYGYTF
TGCGCCAGCAGCCAAACCGGGACAGGAGGATATGGCTACACCTTC
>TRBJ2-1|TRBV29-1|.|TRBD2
CSVEPVQLQTSGSSYNEQFF
TGCAGCGTTGAACCGGTTCAGCTTCAAACTAGCGGGAGCTCCTACAATGAGCAGTTCTTC
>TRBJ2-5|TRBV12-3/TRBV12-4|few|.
CASSLLLQETQYF
TGTGCCAGCAGTTTGCTACTCCAGGAGACCCAGTACTTC
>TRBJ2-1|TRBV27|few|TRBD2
CASSVGTSGRNEQFF
TGTGCCAGCAGTGTTGGGACTAGCGGGAGGAATGAGCAGTTCTTC
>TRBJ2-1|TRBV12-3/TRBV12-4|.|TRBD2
CASSEPRLAGFLQFF
TGTGCCAGCAGTGAACCCAGACTAGCGGGTTTTTTGCAGTTCTTC
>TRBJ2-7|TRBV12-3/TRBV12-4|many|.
CASSSPWDEQYF
TGTGCCAGCAGTTCCCCTTGGGACGAGCAGTACTTC
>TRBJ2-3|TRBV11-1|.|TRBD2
CASSFLAGGPKAKDTQYF
TGTGCCAGCAGCTTTTTAGCGGGAGGGCCTAAGGCCAAAGATACGCAGTATTTT
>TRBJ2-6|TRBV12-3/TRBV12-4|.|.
CASSLWGAGANVLTF
TGTGCCAGCAGTTTGTGGGGAGCTGGGGCCAACGTCCTGACTTTC
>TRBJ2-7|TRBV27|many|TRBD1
CASSHGQGYEQYF
TGTGCCAGCAGTCACGGACAGGGCTACGAGCAGTACTTC
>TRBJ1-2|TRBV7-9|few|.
CASSFLGEVDYGYTF
TGTGCCAGCAGCTTCTTAGGGGAAGTTGACTATGGCTACACCTTC
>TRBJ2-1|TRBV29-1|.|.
CSVAGLAPNEQFF
TGCAGCGTGGCGGGTCTAGCGCCAAATGAGCAGTTCTTC
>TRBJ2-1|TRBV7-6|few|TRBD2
CASSLESGSFYNEQFF
TGTGCCAGCAGCTTAGAGAGCGGGAGTTTCTACAATGAGCAGTTCTTC
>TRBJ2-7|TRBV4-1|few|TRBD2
CASSQDRREGYEQYF
TGCGCCAGCAGCCAAGATCGGCGGGAGGGATACGAGCAGTACTTC
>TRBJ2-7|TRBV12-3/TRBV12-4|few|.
CASSRDSPIDPQYF
TGTGCCAGCAGTCGGGACTCCCCGATTGACCCGCAGTACTTC
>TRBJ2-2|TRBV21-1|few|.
CASSTPPGPRGTGELFF
TGTGCCAGCAGCACACCCCCGGGACCGCGGGGCACCGGGGAGCTGTTTTTT
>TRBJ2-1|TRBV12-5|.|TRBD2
CASGLDPLAGNYNEQFF
TGTGCTAGTGGTTTGGACCCACTAGCGGGTAATTACAATGAGCAGTTCTTC
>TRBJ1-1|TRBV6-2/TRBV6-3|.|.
CASSYGVALKNTEAFF
TGTGCCAGCAGTTACGGTGTGGCCTTAAAGAACACTGAAGCTTTCTTT
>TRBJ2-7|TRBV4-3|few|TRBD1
CASSSGTGTSDEQYF
TGCGCCAGCAGCTCCGGGACAGGGACCTCCGACGAGCAGTACTTC
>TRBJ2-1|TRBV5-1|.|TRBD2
CASSPPGLGNYNEQFF
TGCGCCAGCAGCCCACCGGGACTAGGGAACTACAATGAGCAGTTCTTC
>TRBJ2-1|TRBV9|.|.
CASSASGTPIYNEQFF
TGTGCCAGCAGCGCAAGCGGGACACCCATTTACAATGAGCAGTTCTTC
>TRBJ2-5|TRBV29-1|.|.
CSVFGLRDGQETQYF
TGCAGCGTTTTCGGGTTGCGGGATGGCCAAGAGACCCAGTACTTC
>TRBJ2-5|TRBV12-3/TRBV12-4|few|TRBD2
CASSGGLAGETQYF
TGTGCCAGCAGCGGCGGACTAGCGGGAGAGACCCAGTACTTC